This T cell receptor beta chain was sequenced for a study of T cell responses to AZD1222 COVID-19 vaccine. On the study more broadly: It was second doses at about 4 or about 12 weeks that were pooled.

Between the trimmed V and J ends, which lost 8 bases and 0 bases, there was a span of 11 bases. In germline, CDR1 is LNHDA, CDR2 SQIVND (reference sequence). The CDR3 runs 14 residues. Concerning this clone: Antigen specificity is unknown.

Study-level findings and limits: Recipients of two AZD1222 doses showed rising Spike-specific TCR breadth and depth.

Sequencing used immunoSEQ multiplex PCR; TCRdb keeps in-frame clones, though not all of them. The sample holds about 120,000 clones; 75% to 95% are singletons and the top ten take approximately 7.9%. This material consisted of peripheral blood, taken on day 0 of AZD1222 vaccination. This clonotype was obtained from an adult in good health. The rearrangement joins TRBV19 to TRBJ1-5; the D gene is possibly TRBD1 (5 bases). CDR3 DNA: TGTGCCAGTCAGGGCGGGTATAGCAATCAGCCCCAGCATTTT. It specifies CASQGGYSNQPQHF. The variable domain in full, with the rest retrieved from reference TRBV19 and TRBJ1-5, is DGGITQSPKYLFRKEGQNVTLSCEQNLNHDAMYWYRQDPGQGLRLIYYSQIVNDFQKGDIAEGYSVSREKKESFPLTVTSAQKNPTAFYLCASQGGYSNQPQHFGDGTRLSIL.